This is a list of T cell receptor beta chains from one sample in a study of Ad26.COV2.S vaccination and SARS-CoV-2 variants. Clones were sequenced by immunoSEQ multiplex PCR, and TCRdb holds only the in-frame ones, with some missing. Altogether around 380,000 clones are present, approximately 86% being singletons, with the ten largest covering more than 3%. The sequenced sample was peripheral blood, obtained in a trial of Ad26.COV2.S vaccine versus placebo. These receptors were obtained from a person aged 18-60 years who received the Ad26.COV2.S COVID-19 vaccine or a placebo. Each CDR3 is given with its conserved first and last residue. Each record gives: D gene, V gene, clone size, J gene, CDR3 protein, CDR3 DNA. A D gene is named only where the DNA matches it firmly. Clone size, where shown, is once, few, many, or a class for clones that have expanded.

-	TRBV11-2	-	TRBJ1-6	CASSLQYNSPLHF	TGTGCCAGCAGCTTACAGTATAATTCACCCCTCCACTTT
TRBD2	TRBV6-5	-	TRBJ2-2	CASSPTSGVPGELFF	TGTGCCAGCAGCCCGACTAGCGGGGTTCCCGGGGAGCTGTTTTTT
-	TRBV5-1	-	TRBJ2-7	CASHPGGSSSYEQYF	TGCGCCAGCCATCCTGGGGGCTCAAGCTCCTACGAGCAGTACTTC
-	TRBV5-6	-	TRBJ2-5	CASSLVRGKETQYF	TGTGCCAGCAGCTTGGTGAGGGGGAAAGAGACCCAGTACTTC
-	TRBV29-1	-	TRBJ1-2	CSVEDDTTLSGYTF	TGCAGCGTTGAAGATGACACCACCCTCAGTGGCTACACCTTC
-	TRBV13	-	TRBJ1-6	CASSLPGTNSPLHF	TGTGCCAGCAGCTTACCAGGGACTAATTCACCCCTCCACTTT
-	TRBV5-1	-	TRBJ2-5	CASSITPPARGETQYF	TGCGCCAGCAGCATAACACCCCCAGCCAGGGGTGAGACCCAGTACTTC
TRBD2	TRBV5-5	once	TRBJ2-1	CASSLGGGSYNEQFF	TGTGCCAGCAGCTTGGGCGGGGGCTCCTACAATGAGCAGTTCTTC
-	TRBV10-3	few	TRBJ1-2	CAISEMGLQGYTF	TGTGCCATCAGTGAAATGGGTTTGCAGGGCTACACCTTC
-	TRBV23-1	-	TRBJ1-1	CASSNPGTENTEAFF	TGCGCCAGCTCGAACCCCGGGACGGAGAACACTGAAGCTTTCTTT